These 9 T cell receptor beta chains were sequenced from one sample in a study of blood T cells in healthy people across ages (dated by TCRdb to the mid-2010s). Library construction relied on 5' RACE. Sequencer: Illumina HiSeq 2500. A second PCR of about 6 to 11 cycles was performed with a sample-barcoded 5' primer and a J-beta primer mix. TCRdb trimmed public reads at Q25 via fastp, called clones via MiXCR and kept in-frame beta chains. Each record represents a unique CDR3 protein, reported with the most common genes and DNA among its rows. Within this sample are more than 1 million distinct CDR3 sequences, with over 35% of them counted one time only. The ten largest clones add up to 18% of the sample. Sequencing input: blood. Receptor source: a woman aged 60-75 years in good health.

The genes are TRBV10-3 and TRBJ1-1; 10 bases line up with TRBD1. CDR3 length: 15 residues. Germline values: CDR1 ENHRY, CDR2 SYGVKD. The trim removed 2 bases at V and 4 bases at J, leaving 4 bases unmatched. The CDR3 loop reads CAISEDRGLSTEAFF. The CDR3 DNA reads TGTGCCATCAGTGAGGACAGGGGGCTGAGCACTGAAGCTTTCTTT.

The V gene is TRBV12-3 or TRBV12-4, the J gene TRBJ2-3; tentative D call: TRBD2 (6 bases). The V end was cut by 6 bases, the J end by 9 bases, with 19 bases between. CDR3 size: 14 residues. CDR3 residues: CASSHGGSGLTQYF. The CDR3 nucleotides read TGTGCCAGCAGCCACGGCGGTAGCGGACTCACGCAGTATTTT.

This chain joins TRBV9 and TRBJ2-1, with D unclear. V was cut by 1 base and J by 0 bases, with 8 bases left in between. Per germline, CDR1 SGDLS and CDR2 YYNGEE. This CDR3 comprises 15 residues. In DNA form, the CDR3 reads TGTGCCAGCAGCGTAACAGCGAGCTCCTACAATGAGCAGTTCTTC. Its translation is CASSVTASSYNEQFF.

This sequence joins TRBV4-1 and TRBJ2-7, with D possibly being TRBD2 (6 bases). V lost 3 bases and J lost 6, with 18 bases in between. Germline V gene lookup returns CDR1 MGHRA and CDR2 YSYEKL. This CDR3 is 15 amino acids long. The DNA for the CDR3 is TGCGCCAGCAGCCAGGGCCTTGGGCTAGCGTCCGAGCAGTACTTC. The encoded protein is CASSQGLGLASEQYF.

This clonotype has just a few counts. V gene TRBV6-5 combines with J gene TRBJ2-6, with 8 bases matching TRBD2. Per the germline V gene, CDR1 is MNHEY and CDR2 is SVGAGI. This CDR3 has 15 residues. The V and J ends lost 6 bases and 4 bases, in that order; junction bases with no gene match: 5. CDR3 protein: CASSYSGNGANVLTF. DNA for the CDR3: TGTGCCAGCAGCTATAGCGGGAACGGGGCCAACGTCCTGACTTTC.

The V gene is TRBV28, the J gene TRBJ2-4, with D unclear. The J call may be wrong; the DNA end is better matched by TRBJ2-5. Germline-derived CDR1 and CDR2 are MDHEN and SYDVKM. The CDR3 has 13 amino acids. The chain's CDR3 is CASRSTPSETQYF. CDR3 sequence (DNA): TGTGCCAGCAGGTCGACACCGTCAGAGACCCAGTACTTC.

This clonotype was observed many times. This rearrangement joins TRBV12-3 or TRBV12-4 to TRBJ1-2; TRBD1 matches at 7 bases. The CDR3 has 13 residues. V lost 6 bases and J lost 7; bases outside the gene matches: 8. The CDR3 is CASSLYRGRGYTF. CDR3 coding DNA: TGTGCCAGCAGCCTGTACAGGGGACGTGGCTACACCTTC.

This clonotype was detected a few times. The CDR3 protein is CASNLGLGLNEQFF. Here the CDR3 DNA reads TGTGCCAGCAATCTTGGGTTGGGACTGAATGAGCAGTTCTTC. The chain couples TRBV12-3 or TRBV12-4 to TRBJ2-1; tentatively, D is TRBD2 (6 bases). The CDR3 is 14 amino acids. V was cut by 7 bases and J by 7 bases, with 17 bases left in between.

The rearrangement links TRBV19 to TRBJ2-4; TRBD2 aligns across 14 bases. TRBJ2-7 explains the end of the DNA better; the J call may be wrong. From germline, CDR1 is LNHDA and CDR2 SQIVND (reference sequence). This CDR3 is built from 17 residues. The CDR3 nucleotides read TGTGCCAGTAGTCTCCGGACTAGCGGGGGGTCCTTCTACGAGCAGTACTTC. Translation: CASSLRTSGGSFYEQYF.